This T cell receptor (beta chain) was documented in a study of early T cells in non-severe SARS-CoV-2 infection. Study context: Sequencing of bulk RNA from unsorted whole blood was done, without chain pairing. Regarding the study as a whole: Clonotype matching in VDJdb favored anti-spike CD8 responses and did not capture private and CD4 specificities.

This CDR3 is 11 amino acids long. V shed 6 bases, J shed 12 bases, and the junction held 5 bases outside the gene matches. Per the germline V gene, CDR1 is SNHLY and CDR2 is FYNNEI. Unique molecular identifiers were added to individual cDNA molecules. TCRdb re-called the 5' RACE reads with MiXCR, one entry per CDR3 protein. The sample holds tens of thousands of distinct CDR3 sequences, 12% seen once. This clonotype occurred a few times. What it recognizes is unknown. The sequence came from an adult who was a healthcare worker with PCR-confirmed SARS-CoV-2 infection or an uninfected control (not recorded which). The donor label of this sample is uncertain. Here the sequenced sample was whole blood, taken at baseline. The rearrangement uses TRBV2 and TRBJ1-1; 9 bases match TRBD1. CDR3 nucleotide sequence: TGTGCCAGCAGGCGACAGGGGGTGTCTTTCTTT. Translated, it gives CASRRQGVSFF.